Below, 3 T cell receptor beta chains from the same sample are listed, as sequenced in a study of T cell changes during pregnancy in multiple sclerosis (dated by TCRdb to about 2019). Library preparation used the immunoSEQ multiplex PCR assay. Entries here come from immuneACCESS through TCRdb and include only in-frame sequences with V and J called. Some clones fail to appear in such tables; in the studies checked, an unresolved V gene covers under half of the shortfall, and the cause of the remainder is unknown. The sample profile shows 49,000 or so clones; around 94% of them were found once. Jointly, the top ten make up approximately 0.39% of the sample. The sequencing used CD4+ T cells from peripheral blood mononuclear cells, collected in the second trimester of pregnancy. Receptors originate from a female donor in good health, enrolled as a control in a pregnancy study.

V and J are TRBV4-2 and TRBJ1-1; 8 nucleotides line up with TRBD1. With V trimmed by 8 bases and J by 0 bases, 20 bases remained unmatched. Germline V gene sequence: CDR1 LGHNA, CDR2 YNFKEQ. The CDR3 extends over 19 amino acids. The CDR3 coding sequence is TGTGCCAGCCACCGTGCCCCGAGACAGGGGATAGGAATGAACACTGAAGCTTTCTTT. Protein: CASHRAPRQGIGMNTEAFF.

The chain employs TRBV7-2 and TRBJ2-2; 7 bases match TRBD1. The CDR3 has 16 amino acids. Germline V gives CDR1 SGHTA, CDR2 FQGNSA. The V segment lost 7 bases and the J segment 4 bases; nucleotides outside the gene matches: 12. The DNA for the CDR3 is TGTGCCAGCACCTTTGCCCCAGGGGGTGCCACCGGGGAGCTGTTTTTT. Translation gives CASTFAPGGATGELFF.

The DNA for the CDR3 is TGTGCCAGCAGTAACCCAGGCTCTGGAAACACCATATATTTT. It is translated as CASSNPGSGNTIYF. The V gene is TRBV5-4, the J gene TRBJ1-3, with no clear D. V was shortened by 5 bases and J by 0 bases, with 9 bases between the two germline ends. The CDR3 is 14 amino acids. Germline lookup yields CDR1 SGHNT and CDR2 YYREEE (reference sequence). The full variable domain, rest sourced from reference TRBV5-4 and TRBJ1-3, is ETGVTQSPTHLIKTRGQQVTLRCSSQSGHNTVSWYQQALGQGPQFIFQYYREEENGRGNFPPRFSGLQFPNYSSELNVNALELDDSALYLCASSNPGSGNTIYFGEGSWLTVV.